The present TCR beta chain was sequenced within a study of T-cell memory formation after mild COVID-19. Study observations and caveats: CD4+ contracting clones were mainly CM and EM; CD8+ ones, EMRA. Some responding clones appeared in pre-infection memory, suggesting cross-reactive memory joined.

There are a few counts of this clonotype. Its matching antigen is unknown. A single record per CDR3 protein comes from TCRdb applying MiXCR to the 5' RACE reads. The data show roughly 510,000 distinct CDR3 sequences, 15% to 20% seen once. The CDR3 has 14 residues. V lost 7 bases and J 11 bases, leaving 21 bases between the germline ends. Germline assignment: CDR1 MDHEN and CDR2 SYDVKM. The chain joins TRBV28 to TRBJ1-5; D gene unclear. The clonotype originates from an adult woman who had mild COVID-19 (a few samples of this study predate the infection). Cell type and time point are not known. Source material: PBMCs or a T cell subset sorted from them (not recorded which). The CDR3 sequence is CASTTRLILLSQHF. The CDR3 DNA is TGTGCCAGCACCACACGCCTCATCCTGTTGTCCCAGCATTTT.